The entry below gives a single T cell receptor (beta chain) sequence along with its context. Trimming took off 5 bases at V and 2 bases at J, with 13 bases between the two ends. CDR3 length: 14 residues. The germline gives CDR1 LNHDA, CDR2 SQIVND (reference sequence). This entry belongs to a study of T cells in Graves' hyperthyroidism and ophthalmopathy. TCR beta CDR3 region amplification was performed from RNA transcripts. The HTBI set primed first-round TCR CDR3 RT-PCR. TCRdb redid the calling of the multiplex PCR reads with MiXCR, one entry per CDR3 protein. The data contain 660,000 or so distinct CDR3 sequences, nearly 45% of them seen just once; the ten biggest clones take up under 8%.

Material for sequencing was peripheral blood or thyroid tissue (not recorded which). The rearrangement joins TRBV19 to TRBJ2-7; a weak D match, TRBD1 (6 bases). This TCR was recovered from an adult man with Graves' disease, either hyperthyroidism or ophthalmopathy (not recorded which). The DNA of the CDR3 is TGTGCCAGTAGTGCAGGGGCATCCACCTACGAGCAGTACTTC. This translates into CASSAGASTYEQYF.